The next 32 T cell receptor beta chains were all read from a single sample in a study of blood T cell repertoires in COVID-19. Using immunoSEQ multiplex PCR, the repertoire was profiled, and TCRdb retains in-frame clones only, with some absent. The sample includes around 150,000 clones, less than 85% of them seen just once. The material sequenced was peripheral blood. The receptors were gathered from a human donor with acute or convalescent COVID-19. The donor label of this sample is uncertain.

The CDR3 sequence: CASSLAGGGGNSLFF. Here the CDR3 DNA reads TGCGCCAGCAGCCTCGCGGGGGGCGGGGGTAATTCACTGTTCTTC. The chain has TRBV5-1 and TRBJ2-1; 8 bases match TRBD2. The J segment lost 15 bases and the V segment lost 4 bases, leaving 18 bases of the junction unmatched. The CDR3 runs 15 residues. Germline V gene sequence: CDR1 SGHRS, CDR2 YFSETQ.

The table lists this clone with a count of one. V gene TRBV7-6 combines with J gene TRBJ2-3; 9 nucleotides line up with TRBD2. In germline, CDR1 is SGHVS, CDR2 FNYEAQ. The trim removed 5 bases at V and 0 bases at J, leaving 18 bases unmatched. This CDR3 is 20 amino acids long. The CDR3 sequence: CASSRMISIAGVSSTDTQYF. DNA for the CDR3: TGTGCCAGCAGCCGTATGATCTCAATAGCGGGAGTCTCTAGCACAGATACGCAGTATTTT.

This clone was observed once. V is TRBV7-2 and J is TRBJ1-1, with TRBD1 as a possible D gene (6 bases). The CDR3 has 13 amino acids. V lost 4 bases and J lost 2, with 8 bases in between. Looked up from germline, CDR1 is SGHTA and CDR2 is FQGNSA. The CDR3: CASSWDTNTEAFF. The CDR3 nucleotides are TGTGCCAGCAGCTGGGACACCAACACTGAAGCTTTCTTT.

The rearrangement links TRBV7-6 to TRBJ1-5, with 7 bases aligning to TRBD1. The J segment lost 3 bases and the V segment lost 3 bases, leaving 5 bases of the junction unmatched. The CDR3 extends over 15 amino acids. Germline CDR1 reads SGHVS; CDR2 reads FNYEAQ. CDR3 loop: CASSLGQGVNQPQHF. In DNA form, the CDR3 reads TGTGCCAGCAGCTTGGGGCAGGGGGTCAATCAGCCCCAGCATTTT.

J is TRBJ1-5 and V is TRBV6-4, with D maybe TRBD1 (5 bases). The CDR3 is 13 residues long. Germline V CDR1 and CDR2: MRHNA, SNTAGT. Trimming shortened V by 8 bases and J by 3 bases, and 11 bases separated the two germline ends. This CDR3 reads CASARQFNQPQHF. As DNA, the CDR3 is TGTGCCAGCGCCCGACAGTTCAATCAGCCCCAGCATTTT.

This chain links TRBV3-1 (or the pseudogene TRBV3-2) with TRBJ2-1; D call uncertain. Trimming shortened V by 2 bases and J by 9 bases, and 8 bases separated the two germline ends. Germline CDR1 and CDR2: LGHDT and YNNKEL (reference sequence). The CDR3 consists of 12 residues. The CDR3 spells CASSQPTSEQFF. In nucleotides, the CDR3 is TGTGCCAGCAGCCAACCGACAAGTGAGCAGTTCTTC.

This clone has just one count. The chain carries TRBV6-5 and TRBJ1-5; 8 positions match TRBD1. The V gene's germline CDR1 is MNHEY and CDR2 SVGAGI. The CDR3 length is 14 residues. With 6 bases clipped from V and 4 bases from J, the junction kept 5 bases outside the gene matches. The CDR3: CASSLRTGNQPQHF. CDR3 DNA sequence: TGTGCCAGCAGCCTTCGGACAGGGAATCAGCCCCAGCATTTT.

The chain couples TRBV18 to TRBJ1-2; D uncertain. The CDR3 contains 14 residues. The V end lost 4 bases, the J end lost 4 bases, and 13 bases lay between the germline ends. Germline V gene data show CDR1 as KGHSH and CDR2 as LQKENI. DNA for the CDR3: TGTGCCAGCTCACGGCTAGGTCGCGGCTATGGCTACACCTTC. Protein: CASSRLGRGYGYTF.

This clone was counted once. The chain carries TRBV7-9 and TRBJ2-1; TRBD1 agrees at 7 bases. The germline gives CDR1 SEHNR, CDR2 FQNEAQ (reference sequence). Losses at the gene ends were 8 bases for V and 4 bases for J; bases not matched to a gene: 8. This CDR3 spans 14 amino acids. The CDR3 loop reads CASRRDSLYNEQFF. CDR3 in DNA: TGTGCCAGCCGACGGGACAGCCTATACAATGAGCAGTTCTTC.

This rearrangement joins TRBV5-4 to TRBJ1-1, with 8 bases aligning to TRBD1. CDR1 is SGHNT, CDR2 YYREEE, per germline (reference sequence). V was pared by 3 bases and J by 5 bases, with 9 bases of the junction left unmatched. CDR3 length equals 15 residues. Here the CDR3 reads CASSSPKQGGTEAFF. DNA for the CDR3: TGTGCCAGCAGCTCCCCCAAACAGGGGGGAACTGAAGCTTTCTTT.

This sequence joins TRBV7-3 and TRBJ2-2; D might be TRBD1 (5 bases). The CDR3 is 15 residues long. In germline, CDR1 is SGHTA, CDR2 FQGTGA. V shed 1 base and J shed 2 bases, with 8 bases lying between them. CDR3 nucleotide sequence: TGTGCCAGCAGCTTAAGGCAGGGCAACACCGGGGAGCTGTTTTTT. It specifies CASSLRQGNTGELFF.

This chain uses TRBV5-8 with TRBJ1-5, with unresolved D. The CDR3 loop spans 15 amino acids. The V gene's germline CDR1 is SGHTS and CDR2 YDEGEE. V was shortened by 0 bases and J by 2 bases, with 9 bases between the two germline ends. The CDR3 region is CASSLGVRGNQPQHF. CDR3 DNA: TGTGCCAGCAGCTTGGGAGTGAGGGGCAATCAGCCCCAGCATTTT.

This clone turned up a few times. The chain links TRBV6-4 to TRBJ2-3; 8 bases are a match to TRBD2. CDR1 MRHNA and CDR2 SNTAGT come from the germline V gene. V lost 0 bases and J lost 2; bases outside the gene matches: 4. The CDR3 length is 16 residues. The CDR3 region is CASSDSSGGHTDTQYF. DNA for the CDR3: TGTGCCAGCAGTGACTCCAGCGGGGGCCACACAGATACGCAGTATTTT.

CDR3 sequence: CASSYQTGPDTQYF. The CDR3, as DNA: TGTGCCAGCAGTTACCAGACAGGTCCAGATACGCAGTATTTT. This sequence joins TRBV6-6 and TRBJ2-3; possible D gene TRBD1, 6 bases. There are 14 residues in the CDR3. Trimming removed 2 bases at V and 4 bases at J, with 10 bases between. In germline, CDR1 is MNHNY, CDR2 SVGAGI (reference sequence).

The chain combines TRBV27 with TRBJ1-2; perhaps TRBD1 as D (6 bases). The length of the CDR3 is 16 residues. Trimming removed 2 bases from V and 2 bases from J, with 15 bases in between. Germline V gives CDR1 MNHEY, CDR2 SMNVEV (reference sequence). CDR3 sequence reads: CASSLRTPGQNYGYTF. The CDR3 coding sequence is TGTGCCAGCAGTTTACGAACGCCGGGACAAAACTATGGCTACACCTTC.

J is TRBJ1-6 and V is TRBV2; maybe TRBD1 (6 bases). The length of the CDR3 is 14 residues. Germline-derived CDR1 and CDR2 are SNHLY and FYNNEI. V lost 4 bases to trimming and J lost 6 bases, with 10 bases between them. CDR3 coding DNA: TGTGCCAGCAGTGTCAGGACAGCTAATTCACCCCTCCACTTT. It yields the protein CASSVRTANSPLHF. The complete variable domain, with remaining parts taken from reference TRBV2 and TRBJ1-6, reads EPEVTQTPSHQVTQMGQEVILRCVPISNHLYFYWYRQILGQKVEFLVSFYNNEISEKSEIFDDQFSVERPDGSNFTLKIRSTKLEDSAMYFCASSVRTANSPLHFGNGTRLTVT.

CDR3 in DNA: TGTGCCAGTAGTTGGGGAGCGTACCCAATGAACACTGAAGCTTTCTTT. Translating gives CASSWGAYPMNTEAFF. The chain is built from TRBV19 and TRBJ1-1; D gene unclear. This CDR3 region has 16 residues. Germline V gene lookup returns CDR1 LNHDA and CDR2 SQIVND (reference sequence). Trimming took off 5 bases at V and 0 bases at J, with 16 bases between the two ends.

The chain joins TRBV6-2 or TRBV6-3 to TRBJ2-1; a weak D match, TRBD1 (6 bases). The CDR3 loop spans 15 amino acids. The V end was cut by 2 bases, the J end by 5 bases, with 13 bases between. The germline gives CDR1 MNHEY, CDR2 SVGEGT. The CDR3 spells CASSYADRSHNEQFF. The CDR3 DNA sequence: TGTGCCAGCAGTTACGCCGACAGGTCACACAATGAGCAGTTCTTC.

This chain uses TRBV24-1 with TRBJ1-2; maybe TRBD1 (6 bases). Trimming took off 6 bases at V and 2 bases at J, with 6 bases between the two ends. This CDR3 region has 12 residues. The germline V gene has CDR1 KGHDR and CDR2 SFDVKD. The CDR3 DNA is TGTGCCACCAGTCAGGGGAACTATGGCTACACCTTC. This codes for CATSQGNYGYTF.

The genes are TRBV5-1 and TRBJ2-6; TRBD1 aligns across 8 bases. J gave up 2 bases and V 4 bases, and 8 bases lay outside the gene matches. CDR1 is SGHRS, CDR2 YFSETQ, per germline. This CDR3 is built from 17 residues. CDR3 sequence: CASSDGTGGTGANVLTF. The CDR3 nucleotides are TGCGCCAGCAGCGACGGGACAGGAGGAACTGGGGCCAACGTCCTGACTTTC.

The V gene is TRBV19, the J gene TRBJ1-3, with TRBD1 as a possible D gene (6 bases). Per germline, CDR1 LNHDA and CDR2 SQIVND (reference sequence). There are 16 residues in the CDR3. With 6 bases removed from V and 0 bases from J, the gap between germline ends came to 15 bases. The CDR3 loop is CASSPGHYGSGNTIYF. In nucleotides, the CDR3 is TGTGCCAGTAGCCCGGGACACTACGGCTCTGGAAACACCATATATTTT.

The chain couples TRBV30 to TRBJ2-2; 11 bases match TRBD2. With 0 bases clipped from V and 1 base from J, the junction kept 7 bases outside the gene matches. Germline V lookup: CDR1 GTSNPN, CDR2 SVGIG (reference sequence). There are 18 residues in the CDR3. The CDR3 loop reads CAWSVPLAGDKNTGELFF. The CDR3 DNA reads as TGTGCCTGGAGTGTACCACTAGCGGGGGACAAGAACACCGGGGAGCTGTTTTTT.

The rearrangement uses TRBV30 and TRBJ1-2; 9 bases align to TRBD1. This CDR3 has 16 residues. The germline V gene has CDR1 GTSNPN and CDR2 SVGIG (reference sequence). Here the CDR3 DNA reads TGTGCTCTGGACCCGGGACAGGGTTCTTCTAACTATGGCTACACCTTC. This codes for CALDPGQGSSNYGYTF.

The chain joins TRBV29-1 to TRBJ1-1; 9 positions agree with TRBD1. This CDR3 is 15 amino acids long. CDR1 and CDR2 (germline): SQVTM, ANQGSEA. The V gene end was trimmed by 4 bases and the J gene end by 4 bases; junction bases not matched to a gene: 10. The CDR3 nucleotides are TGCAGCGTTGGGGACAGGGCTCGGCCCGGCACTGAAGCTTTCTTT. It translates to CSVGDRARPGTEAFF.

Notes on this clone: Distinct nucleotide sequences in the sample also encode this CDR3. The chain uses TRBV14 and TRBJ1-1; D is undetermined. V shed 1 base and J shed 0 bases, with 6 bases lying between them. CDR1 and CDR2 from the germline V gene are SGHDN and FVKESK. CDR3 size: 14 residues. The CDR3, as DNA: TGTGCCAGCAGCCAAGCAGGAATGAACACTGAAGCTTTCTTT. It is translated as CASSQAGMNTEAFF.

The CDR3 DNA is TGTGCCAGCAGTTACTTTCGAGGAGCGGGGCAGTATTTT. It specifies CASSYFRGAGQYF. The chain employs TRBV6-6 and TRBJ2-3, with a possible D match to TRBD2 (6 bases). The ends were cut back, 1 base at V and 11 bases at J, with 13 bases in the middle. The CDR3 extends over 13 amino acids. Looked up from germline, CDR1 is MNHNY and CDR2 is SVGAGI (reference sequence).

The chain combines TRBV9 with TRBJ1-2; D uncertain. The CDR3 totals 14 residues. Trimming took off 0 bases at V and 2 bases at J, with 8 bases between the two ends. Germline V lookup: CDR1 SGDLS, CDR2 YYNGEE. The CDR3 nucleotides are TGTGCCAGCAGCGTAGATGCCGGGAACTATGGCTACACCTTC. Encoded protein: CASSVDAGNYGYTF.

This clone showed up just a few times. V gene TRBV6-5 combines with J gene TRBJ1-4; D remains ambiguous. The V end lost 6 bases, the J end lost 7 bases, and 15 bases lay between the germline ends. Germline assignment: CDR1 MNHEY and CDR2 SVGAGI. This CDR3 is built from 14 residues. CDR3 in amino acids: CASSPSRRSEKLFF. In DNA, the CDR3 is TGTGCCAGCAGCCCGTCCCGGCGGAGTGAAAAACTGTTTTTT.

The chain links TRBV28 to TRBJ1-1, with 7 bases matching TRBD1. Germline CDR1 reads MDHEN; CDR2 reads SYDVKM. This CDR3 has 14 amino acids. The V and J ends lost 5 bases and 7 bases, in that order; junction bases with no gene match: 10. The CDR3: CASSGRGRIGEAFF. The DNA of the CDR3 is TGTGCCAGCAGTGGTAGGGGGCGGATTGGTGAAGCTTTCTTT.

The chain joins TRBV5-4 to TRBJ1-2; 9 nucleotides line up with TRBD1. From germline, CDR1 is SGHNT and CDR2 YYREEE (reference sequence). CDR3 length: 17 residues. V was clipped by 2 bases and J by 4 bases; unmatched bases: 12. The DNA of the CDR3 is TGTGCCAGCAGCTTCGACGAGGACAGGGGCCGGAGCTATGGCTACACCTTC. This translates into CASSFDEDRGRSYGYTF.

The chain uses TRBV7-2 and TRBJ2-1, with 9 bases fitting TRBD2. CDR3 size: 16 residues. Germline V gives CDR1 SGHTA, CDR2 FQGNSA. With 2 bases clipped from V and 10 bases from J, the junction kept 12 bases outside the gene matches. The CDR3 loop is CASSLLGLAGREEQFF. CDR3 bases: TGTGCCAGCAGCTTATTGGGCCTAGCGGGGCGGGAAGAGCAGTTCTTC.

The CDR3: CASSIWTGQNTEAFF. Here the CDR3 DNA reads TGTGCCAGCAGCATTTGGACAGGGCAGAACACTGAAGCTTTCTTT. The chain links TRBV7-2 to TRBJ1-1, with 8 bases lining up with TRBD1. The length of the CDR3 is 15 residues. Looked up from germline, CDR1 is SGHTA and CDR2 is FQGNSA. The junction had 6 bases not matched to a gene; V was cut back by 5 bases and J by 1 base.